A selection of T cell receptor beta chains follows, all from one sample in a study of blood T cells in healthy people across ages. TCRdb re-derived calls from the 5' RACE reads in MiXCR, one entry per CDR3 protein. This repertoire shows 750,000 to 950,000 distinct CDR3 sequences, just under 30% found once; its top ten account for roughly 10%. This same sample was also part of a study on T cells of mothers and their children.

Material: blood. The receptors come from a woman aged 40 to 55 in good health. Both conserved end residues are part of each CDR3. The order of the fields is clone size, J gene, D gene, V gene, CDR3 protein, CDR3 DNA. D genes are given only for firm matches. Part of the rows lack a size; the others show once, few, many or a class for expanded clones.

size: NA
J: TRBJ2-5
D: NA
V: TRBV27
CDR3: CASSPSRVTKETQYF
DNA: TGTGCCAGCAGCCCTTCCAGGGTCACTAAAGAGACCCAGTACTTC

size: many
J: TRBJ2-7
D: NA
V: TRBV7-6
CDR3: CASSFGESSYEQYF
DNA: TGTGCCAGCAGCTTCGGCGAAAGCTCCTACGAGCAGTACTTC

size: NA
J: TRBJ1-1
D: NA
V: TRBV5-1
CDR3: CASSSRVRVVTNTEAFF
DNA: TGCGCCAGCAGCTCCCGGGTTAGGGTGGTAACGAACACTGAAGCTTTCTTT

size: many
J: TRBJ2-7
D: TRBD1
V: TRBV28
CDR3: CASSPLDRASYEQYF
DNA: TGTGCCAGCAGCCCTTTGGACAGGGCATCCTACGAGCAGTACTTC

size: NA
J: TRBJ1-2
D: NA
V: TRBV4-1
CDR3: CASSQVGSDYGYTF
DNA: TGCGCCAGCAGCCAGGTGGGTTCGGACTATGGCTACACCTTC

size: few
J: TRBJ1-5
D: NA
V: TRBV28
CDR3: CASSPNPVFGQPQHF
DNA: TGTGCCAGCAGTCCAAATCCGGTGTTTGGTCAGCCCCAGCATTTT

size: NA
J: TRBJ2-1
D: NA
V: TRBV7-9
CDR3: CATTYAGLGNEQFF
DNA: TGTGCCACCACCTACGCGGGGTTGGGGAATGAGCAGTTCTTC

size: few
J: TRBJ1-2
D: TRBD1
V: TRBV28
CDR3: CASSLSAGGAYGYTF
DNA: TGTGCCAGCAGTTTGTCGGCAGGGGGCGCGTATGGCTACACCTTC

size: NA
J: TRBJ2-5
D: TRBD2
V: TRBV7-2
CDR3: CASSVGLAGGETQYF
DNA: TGTGCCAGCAGCGTCGGACTAGCGGGGGGGGAGACCCAGTACTTC

size: NA
J: TRBJ2-5
D: TRBD1
V: TRBV20-1
CDR3: CSAVGTGSQETQYF
DNA: TGCAGTGCCGTAGGGACAGGGAGTCAAGAGACCCAGTACTTC

size: NA
J: TRBJ1-2
D: NA
V: TRBV6-6
CDR3: CAGSLRGDYGYTF
DNA: TGTGCCGGCAGTCTCAGGGGTGACTATGGCTACACCTTC

size: few
J: TRBJ2-7
D: NA
V: TRBV7-8
CDR3: CASSLDTQEPAVKQYF
DNA: TGTGCCAGCAGCTTAGATACCCAGGAGCCCGCAGTAAAGCAGTACTTC

size: few
J: TRBJ2-3
D: NA
V: TRBV6-4
CDR3: CASSEVPRDTQYF
DNA: TGTGCCAGCAGTGAAGTACCGAGAGATACGCAGTATTTT

size: NA
J: TRBJ2-1
D: TRBD1
V: TRBV30
CDR3: CAWSQDRAGCNEQFF
DNA: TGTGCCTGGAGTCAGGACAGGGCGGGGTGCAATGAGCAGTTCTTC

size: few
J: TRBJ1-1
D: NA
V: TRBV10-3
CDR3: CAIALGEVTEAFF
DNA: TGTGCCATCGCTCTTGGGGAGGTCACTGAAGCTTTCTTT

size: once
J: TRBJ1-1
D: NA
V: TRBV11-2
CDR3: CTSSLLTGIYTEAFF
DNA: TGTACCAGCAGCCTACTAACGGGGATTTACACTGAAGCTTTCTTT

size: many
J: TRBJ1-2
D: TRBD1
V: TRBV29-1
CDR3: CSGQGSDGYTF
DNA: TGCAGCGGACAGGGCTCTGATGGCTACACCTTC

size: few
J: TRBJ2-7
D: TRBD2
V: TRBV28
CDR3: CASSFVGGGLAGENYEQYF
DNA: TGTGCCAGCAGTTTTGTGGGGGGAGGGCTAGCGGGCGAAAACTACGAGCAGTACTTC

size: few
J: TRBJ2-3
D: TRBD2
V: TRBV3-1
CDR3: CASSLSGGMPSTDTQYF
DNA: TGTGCCAGCAGCCTATCCGGGGGGATGCCTAGCACAGATACGCAGTATTTT

size: NA
J: TRBJ1-5
D: NA
V: TRBV6-5
CDR3: CASKRDTSGPQHF
DNA: TGTGCCAGCAAAAGGGACACCTCGGGGCCCCAGCATTTT

size: few
J: TRBJ1-1
D: NA
V: TRBV6-2/TRBV6-3
CDR3: CASSYGGWSGNTEAFF
DNA: TGTGCCAGCAGTTACGGTGGTTGGAGCGGGAACACTGAAGCTTTCTTT

size: NA
J: TRBJ2-3
D: NA
V: TRBV20-1
CDR3: CSARDPDGHTDTQYF
DNA: TGCAGTGCTAGAGATCCAGACGGCCACACAGATACGCAGTATTTT

size: many
J: TRBJ2-5
D: TRBD2
V: TRBV5-6
CDR3: CASSLVAGGPGTQYF
DNA: TGTGCCAGCAGCTTGGTAGCGGGGGGGCCGGGGACCCAGTACTTC

size: many
J: TRBJ2-1
D: NA
V: TRBV12-3/TRBV12-4
CDR3: CASSFGLAEQFF
DNA: TGTGCCAGCAGTTTCGGACTGGCTGAGCAGTTCTTC

size: NA
J: TRBJ1-2
D: TRBD1
V: TRBV7-3
CDR3: CASSGRTGVNYGYTF
DNA: TGTGCCAGCAGCGGTCGGACAGGGGTTAACTATGGCTACACCTTC

size: NA
J: TRBJ2-2
D: NA
V: TRBV27
CDR3: CASTRAGWTGELFF
DNA: TGTGCCAGCACCCGGGCAGGGTGGACCGGGGAGCTGTTTTTT

size: many
J: TRBJ2-7
D: NA
V: TRBV15
CDR3: CATSSRVSYEQYF
DNA: TGTGCCACCAGCAGCAGGGTTTCCTACGAGCAGTACTTC

size: many
J: TRBJ1-2
D: NA
V: TRBV5-1
CDR3: CASSHSYYGYTF
DNA: TGCGCCAGCAGCCACTCCTACTATGGCTACACCTTC

size: few
J: TRBJ2-5
D: NA
V: TRBV5-6
CDR3: CASSSDSGGETQYF
DNA: TGTGCCAGCAGCTCGGACAGCGGAGGGGAGACCCAGTACTTC

size: NA
J: TRBJ2-7
D: TRBD1
V: TRBV12-3/TRBV12-4
CDR3: CASRNPGTGAYEQYF
DNA: TGTGCCAGCAGGAATCCCGGGACAGGGGCCTACGAGCAGTACTTC

size: many
J: TRBJ2-7
D: NA
V: TRBV2
CDR3: CASSPGTNRYEQYF
DNA: TGTGCCAGCAGTCCCGGGACAAATAGGTACGAGCAGTACTTC

size: few
J: TRBJ2-3
D: TRBD1
V: TRBV12-3/TRBV12-4
CDR3: CASSPKPGQGAADSTDTQYF
DNA: TGTGCCAGCAGTCCCAAGCCGGGACAGGGGGCTGCGGATAGCACAGATACGCAGTATTTT

size: once
J: TRBJ2-5
D: NA
V: TRBV25-1
CDR3: CASSETGEGETQYF
DNA: TGTGCCAGCAGTGAAACAGGGGAGGGAGAGACCCAGTACTTC

size: NA
J: TRBJ2-2
D: NA
V: TRBV5-1
CDR3: CTSSPDPNTGELFF
DNA: TGCACCAGCAGCCCTGACCCAAACACCGGGGAGCTGTTTTTT